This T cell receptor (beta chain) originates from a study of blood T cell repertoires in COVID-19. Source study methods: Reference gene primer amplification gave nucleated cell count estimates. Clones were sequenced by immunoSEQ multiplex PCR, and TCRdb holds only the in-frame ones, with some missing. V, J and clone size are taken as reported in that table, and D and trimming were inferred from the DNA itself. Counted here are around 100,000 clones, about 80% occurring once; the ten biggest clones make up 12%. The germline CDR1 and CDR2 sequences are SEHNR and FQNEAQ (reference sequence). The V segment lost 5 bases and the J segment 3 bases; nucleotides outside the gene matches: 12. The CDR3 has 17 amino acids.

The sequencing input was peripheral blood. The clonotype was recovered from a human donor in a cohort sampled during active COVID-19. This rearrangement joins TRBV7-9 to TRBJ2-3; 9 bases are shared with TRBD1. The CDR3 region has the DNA TGTGCCAGCAGCCCAACCGGACAGGGGCGAGTGACAGATACGCAGTATTTT. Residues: CASSPTGQGRVTDTQYF.